The T cell receptor (beta chain) described here comes from a study of cytomegalovirus exposure and HLA in healthy donors. Study-wide findings and caveats: Cytomegalovirus status was reportedly diagnosed by the classifier with high sensitivity and specificity.

The CDR3 sequence is 12 residues long. Germline-derived CDR1 and CDR2 are SQVTM and ANQGSEA. The V gene end was trimmed by 4 bases and the J gene end by 4 bases; junction bases not matched to a gene: 4. 13 Jbeta primers and 60 Vbeta primers were used for the PCR. The method was immunoSEQ multiplex PCR; TCRdb's version includes in-frame clones alone and lacks a portion of them. The repertoire holds about 130,000 clones, 75% to 85% seen once, with 1% in the top ten. As regards this clone: Its antigen is not known.

Sequencing was performed on PBMCs. The chain combines TRBV29-1 with TRBJ2-7; TRBD1 matches at 7 bases. The clonotype originates from a man in his forties in good health and CMV-seronegative. The CDR3 reads CSVARTGYEQYF. The CDR3 DNA reads as TGCAGCGTTGCCAGGACAGGATACGAGCAGTACTTC.